A selection of T cell receptor beta chains follows, all from one sample in a study of blood T cell repertoires in COVID-19. Sequencing was performed with immunoSEQ multiplex PCR; in TCRdb, only in-frame clones are kept and a portion is missing. Of 150,000 or so clones listed, roughly four fifths are singletons. Sequenced material: peripheral blood. These receptors were collected from a human donor in a cohort sampled during active COVID-19. Both conserved end residues are part of each CDR3. D genes are given only for firm matches. The size entry is marked missing in some rows and otherwise reads once, few, many or a size class.

CDR3 DNA: TGTGCCAGCAGCTCGCATACAGGGACCTACGAGCAGTACTTC; CDR3 protein: CASSSHTGTYEQYF; J gene: TRBJ2-7; V gene: TRBV5-5; D gene: NA; clone size: NA
CDR3 DNA: TGTGCCAGCAGCTCTGGACTAGCGGGGCCTAGCACAGATACGCAGTATTTT; CDR3 protein: CASSSGLAGPSTDTQYF; J gene: TRBJ2-3; V gene: TRBV7-2; D gene: TRBD2; clone size: NA
CDR3 DNA: TGTGCCAGCAGTCCCCATCGGACAGTCTTCAATGAGCAGTTCTTC; CDR3 protein: CASSPHRTVFNEQFF; J gene: TRBJ2-1; V gene: TRBV25-1; D gene: NA; clone size: NA
CDR3 DNA: TGCAGCGTGAGGACTTCCACAGATACGCAGTATTTT; CDR3 protein: CSVRTSTDTQYF; J gene: TRBJ2-3; V gene: TRBV29-1; D gene: NA; clone size: NA
CDR3 DNA: TGCGCCAGCCCCACGGTGAGACTGACAGGGGATGAAAAACTGTTTTTT; CDR3 protein: CASPTVRLTGDEKLFF; J gene: TRBJ1-4; V gene: TRBV23-1; D gene: TRBD1; clone size: NA
CDR3 DNA: TGTGCCAGCAGCCAAGGACAGGATAATTCACCCCTCCACTTT; CDR3 protein: CASSQGQDNSPLHF; J gene: TRBJ1-6; V gene: TRBV3-1/TRBV3-2; D gene: NA; clone size: NA
CDR3 DNA: TGTGCCAGCACAAAAAGAAGCGGGTTGGTTACTGGGGAGACCCAGTACTTC; CDR3 protein: CASTKRSGLVTGETQYF; J gene: TRBJ2-5; V gene: TRBV9; D gene: NA; clone size: once
CDR3 DNA: TGTGCCAGCGGAAAGGACAGGGGTTTTCAGTACTTC; CDR3 protein: CASGKDRGFQYF; J gene: TRBJ2-4; V gene: TRBV2; D gene: TRBD1; clone size: NA
CDR3 DNA: TGTGCCAGCAGCCAAGACGCGTGGCTAGCGGGCACAGATACGCAGTATTTT; CDR3 protein: CASSQDAWLAGTDTQYF; J gene: TRBJ2-3; V gene: TRBV3-1/TRBV3-2; D gene: TRBD2; clone size: NA
CDR3 DNA: TGCGCCAGCAGCGCAACAGACAGTTTACTGATGGGCGAGCAGTACTTC; CDR3 protein: CASSATDSLLMGEQYF; J gene: TRBJ2-7; V gene: TRBV5-1; D gene: NA; clone size: NA
CDR3 DNA: TGTGCCAGCAGCCAAGGGGGAACAGGGTCACCCCTCCACTTT; CDR3 protein: CASSQGGTGSPLHF; J gene: TRBJ1-6; V gene: TRBV3-1/TRBV3-2; D gene: NA; clone size: NA
CDR3 DNA: TGTGCCAGCAGAGAACGGGTGGCTGTCGCTTTCTTT; CDR3 protein: CASRERVAVAFF; J gene: TRBJ1-1; V gene: TRBV28; D gene: NA; clone size: once
CDR3 DNA: TGTGCCAGCAGCCGCGACGGGACAGGGGGCCGACGATATGGCTACACCTTC; CDR3 protein: CASSRDGTGGRRYGYTF; J gene: TRBJ1-2; V gene: TRBV7-8; D gene: TRBD1; clone size: few
CDR3 DNA: TGTGCCACCAGTGGGGGAGGGCAGGGTAACACTGAAGCTTTCTTT; CDR3 protein: CATSGGGQGNTEAFF; J gene: TRBJ1-1; V gene: TRBV24-1; D gene: NA; clone size: NA
CDR3 DNA: TGCAGTGCTAGTAGTCAAGGGGTTGAAGCTTTCTTT; CDR3 protein: CSASSQGVEAFF; J gene: TRBJ1-1; V gene: TRBV20-1; D gene: NA; clone size: NA
CDR3 DNA: TGTGCCATCAGTGGGACAGGGACGATGTCGGGGGAGCTGTTTTTT; CDR3 protein: CAISGTGTMSGELFF; J gene: TRBJ2-2; V gene: TRBV10-3; D gene: TRBD1; clone size: NA
CDR3 DNA: TGTGCCAGCAGTGAAGGTCCGGGAGGGGCCTACAATGAGCAGTTCTTC; CDR3 protein: CASSEGPGGAYNEQFF; J gene: TRBJ2-1; V gene: TRBV2; D gene: TRBD2; clone size: NA
CDR3 DNA: TGTGCCAGTAGACTCCTAGCGGGTGGGAACACAGATACGCAGTATTTT; CDR3 protein: CASRLLAGGNTDTQYF; J gene: TRBJ2-3; V gene: TRBV19; D gene: TRBD2; clone size: NA
CDR3 DNA: TGCGCCAGCAGCCAAGAAGCCGCACTAGCGGGAGGGCCCGGGGAGCTGTTTTTT; CDR3 protein: CASSQEAALAGGPGELFF; J gene: TRBJ2-2; V gene: TRBV4-1; D gene: TRBD2; clone size: NA
CDR3 DNA: TGTGCCAGCAGCTTGATCCCCGGGACAGGGGATCAGCCCCAGCATTTT; CDR3 protein: CASSLIPGTGDQPQHF; J gene: TRBJ1-5; V gene: TRBV7-8; D gene: TRBD1; clone size: NA
CDR3 DNA: TGTGCCAGCAGTTTACACGGCGGGAGTCGGTACGAGCAGTACTTC; CDR3 protein: CASSLHGGSRYEQYF; J gene: TRBJ2-7; V gene: TRBV27; D gene: TRBD2; clone size: NA
CDR3 DNA: TGCAGCGTTGAGGACGGGGGCTACGAGCAGTACTTC; CDR3 protein: CSVEDGGYEQYF; J gene: TRBJ2-7; V gene: TRBV29-1; D gene: NA; clone size: NA
CDR3 DNA: TGTGCCAGCAGTTTTAGTCAGCGGGCCCCCTACGAGCAGTACTTC; CDR3 protein: CASSFSQRAPYEQYF; J gene: TRBJ2-7; V gene: TRBV6-5; D gene: NA; clone size: few
CDR3 DNA: TGTGCCAGCAGTGCCCTAGCTGCCGAGACCCAGTACTTC; CDR3 protein: CASSALAAETQYF; J gene: TRBJ2-5; V gene: TRBV25-1; D gene: NA; clone size: once
CDR3 DNA: TGTGCCAGCGGAAGGGGGCTGCGAAACTATGGCTACACCTTC; CDR3 protein: CASGRGLRNYGYTF; J gene: TRBJ1-2; V gene: TRBV3-1/TRBV3-2; D gene: TRBD1; clone size: NA
CDR3 DNA: TGCGCCAGCAGCCCCCGGGACCTAGCGACGAACAATGAGCAGTTCTTC; CDR3 protein: CASSPRDLATNNEQFF; J gene: TRBJ2-1; V gene: TRBV5-1; D gene: NA; clone size: NA
CDR3 DNA: TGTGCCAGCAGTTCAGGGCAGACCTACGAGCAGTACTTC; CDR3 protein: CASSSGQTYEQYF; J gene: TRBJ2-7; V gene: TRBV6-6; D gene: NA; clone size: few
CDR3 DNA: TGTGCCAGCAGCGCCCTGGTAGCCCCTAGGGGTGGCCAGTACTTC; CDR3 protein: CASSALVAPRGGQYF; J gene: TRBJ2-7; V gene: TRBV25-1; D gene: NA; clone size: NA
CDR3 DNA: TGTGCCAGCAGGTTCACCGGTTCACCCCTCCACTTT; CDR3 protein: CASRFTGSPLHF; J gene: TRBJ1-6; V gene: TRBV2; D gene: NA; clone size: NA
CDR3 DNA: TGTGCCAGCAGCCTCCCGGACAGGGGATCCAAAAACATTCAGTACTTC; CDR3 protein: CASSLPDRGSKNIQYF; J gene: TRBJ2-4; V gene: TRBV28; D gene: TRBD1; clone size: NA
CDR3 DNA: TGTGCCATCAGTGAGGACTCACGGCTATCCCGTGACACCTTC; CDR3 protein: CAISEDSRLSRDTF; J gene: TRBJ1-2; V gene: TRBV10-3; D gene: NA; clone size: NA
CDR3 DNA: TGTGCCAGCAGCTCTCAAAGGGCGACAGGAAAACCTGAAGCTTTCTTT; CDR3 protein: CASSSQRATGKPEAFF; J gene: TRBJ1-1; V gene: TRBV7-9; D gene: NA; clone size: NA
CDR3 DNA: TGTGCCAGCAGTTTATTCCAGACAGGGGGCGACGGCTACACCTTC; CDR3 protein: CASSLFQTGGDGYTF; J gene: TRBJ1-2; V gene: TRBV27; D gene: TRBD1; clone size: NA
CDR3 DNA: TGCGCCAGCAGCCAAGATTTGGGGGGAGGGCTTAATGAGCAGTTCTTC; CDR3 protein: CASSQDLGGGLNEQFF; J gene: TRBJ2-1; V gene: TRBV4-3; D gene: TRBD2; clone size: NA
CDR3 DNA: TGTGCCAGCAGCCTAAGTCCCGGGACAGTCTACGAGCAGTACTTC; CDR3 protein: CASSLSPGTVYEQYF; J gene: TRBJ2-7; V gene: TRBV3-1/TRBV3-2; D gene: TRBD1; clone size: many
CDR3 DNA: TGTGCCAGCAGCCCCCCCGGCGGGACTAGCACAGATACGCAGTATTTT; CDR3 protein: CASSPPGGTSTDTQYF; J gene: TRBJ2-3; V gene: TRBV7-3; D gene: NA; clone size: few
CDR3 DNA: TGTGCCAGCACCGGGGCGGCGGGAGGGTCCTACGAGCAGTACTTC; CDR3 protein: CASTGAAGGSYEQYF; J gene: TRBJ2-7; V gene: TRBV7-2; D gene: TRBD2; clone size: NA
CDR3 DNA: TGTGCCAGCAGCCAGCTAGCGGACCACAATGAGCAGTTCTTC; CDR3 protein: CASSQLADHNEQFF; J gene: TRBJ2-1; V gene: TRBV4-2; D gene: TRBD2; clone size: NA
CDR3 DNA: TGTGCCAGCAGTTGCGCACAGCCCCAGCATTTT; CDR3 protein: CASSCAQPQHF; J gene: TRBJ1-5; V gene: TRBV6-6; D gene: NA; clone size: NA
CDR3 DNA: TGTGCCAGTAGTATGGAGGGACAGGGACGACGCGAAAAACTGTTTTTT; CDR3 protein: CASSMEGQGRREKLFF; J gene: TRBJ1-4; V gene: TRBV19; D gene: TRBD1; clone size: NA
CDR3 DNA: TGTGCCAGCAGCCCGAAACGGCCAGGGCCTAATGAGCAGTTCTTC; CDR3 protein: CASSPKRPGPNEQFF; J gene: TRBJ2-1; V gene: TRBV6-5; D gene: NA; clone size: NA
CDR3 DNA: TGCGCCAGCAGCACCCTAGACGACACTGAAGCTTTCTTT; CDR3 protein: CASSTLDDTEAFF; J gene: TRBJ1-1; V gene: TRBV5-1; D gene: NA; clone size: NA
CDR3 DNA: TGCGCCAGCAGCCAAGATTACGGTGAGCAGTTCTTC; CDR3 protein: CASSQDYGEQFF; J gene: TRBJ2-1; V gene: TRBV4-1; D gene: NA; clone size: NA
CDR3 DNA: TGCGCCAGCACCTTCTTAGGAGCGGGAGGTTACGAGCAGTACTTC; CDR3 protein: CASTFLGAGGYEQYF; J gene: TRBJ2-7; V gene: TRBV5-1; D gene: TRBD2; clone size: NA
CDR3 DNA: TGTGCCAGCAGTTTATGGGGCAGCAGTTATGGCTACACCTTC; CDR3 protein: CASSLWGSSYGYTF; J gene: TRBJ1-2; V gene: TRBV28; D gene: NA; clone size: NA
CDR3 DNA: TGTGCCAGTACCTCGCGGGGACAGGCTGTTCATCAGCCCCAGCATTTT; CDR3 protein: CASTSRGQAVHQPQHF; J gene: TRBJ1-5; V gene: TRBV19; D gene: TRBD1; clone size: NA
CDR3 DNA: TGTGCCATCAGCCGTCTAGTAGATGAGCAGTTCTTC; CDR3 protein: CAISRLVDEQFF; J gene: TRBJ2-1; V gene: TRBV10-3; D gene: NA; clone size: NA
CDR3 DNA: TGTGCCAGCAGCCCTACAGGGGAAAGTGGAAACACCATATATTTT; CDR3 protein: CASSPTGESGNTIYF; J gene: TRBJ1-3; V gene: TRBV4-2; D gene: TRBD1; clone size: few
CDR3 DNA: TGTGCCAGCAGTGATTGGGCCTCTCTGTTTCGAGGCTACACCTTC; CDR3 protein: CASSDWASLFRGYTF; J gene: TRBJ1-2; V gene: TRBV25-1; D gene: NA; clone size: once
CDR3 DNA: TGCGCCAGCAGCTTGGGTGGGGCCTATGCGGATACGCAGTATTTT; CDR3 protein: CASSLGGAYADTQYF; J gene: TRBJ2-3; V gene: TRBV5-1; D gene: NA; clone size: NA
CDR3 DNA: TGCGCCGCCGGACTAGCGGGAGCCCCCATCTACGAGCAGTACTTC; CDR3 protein: CAAGLAGAPIYEQYF; J gene: TRBJ2-7; V gene: TRBV10-2; D gene: TRBD2; clone size: NA
CDR3 DNA: TGTGCCAGCAGCCCCCTCCCCTACGAGCAGTACTTC; CDR3 protein: CASSPLPYEQYF; J gene: TRBJ2-7; V gene: TRBV3-1/TRBV3-2; D gene: NA; clone size: NA
CDR3 DNA: TGTGCCAGCGGCCTGAATCGTAGGCAGGGTGGTTCACCCCTCCACTTT; CDR3 protein: CASGLNRRQGGSPLHF; J gene: TRBJ1-6; V gene: TRBV5-4; D gene: NA; clone size: NA